One sample yielded the 21 T cell receptor beta chains listed below, sequenced in a study of blood T cell repertoires in COVID-19. This table comes from immunoSEQ multiplex PCR, and its TCRdb copy is limited to in-frame clones, with some not included. The sample consists of around 450,000 clones, nearly 90% of them appearing once. The sequenced sample consisted of PBMCs or T cells enriched from blood (not recorded which). The receptors derive from a woman under 30 with acute COVID-19.

Only a few counts were recorded for this clone. The chain has TRBV14 and TRBJ1-3, with 8 positions matching TRBD1. Trimming removed 8 bases from V and 4 bases from J; junction bases left unmatched: 7. From germline, CDR1 is SGHDN and CDR2 FVKESK. The CDR3 has 14 residues. Here the CDR3 reads CASRITGGGNTIYF. DNA of the CDR3: TGTGCCAGCCGAATTACAGGGGGAGGAAACACCATATATTTT.

This clone was seen a single time. J is TRBJ2-7 and V is TRBV11-2; TRBD1 agrees at 11 bases. The CDR3 is made up of 14 amino acids. J gave up 6 bases and V 5 bases, and 6 bases lay outside the gene matches. Germline V gene data show CDR1 as SGHAT and CDR2 as FQNNGV. In nucleotides, the CDR3 is TGTGCCAGCAGCATGGGGACAGGGGGTGGCGAGCAGTACTTC. Protein product: CASSMGTGGGEQYF.

V and J are TRBV5-1 and TRBJ1-4, with D maybe TRBD1 (6 bases). This CDR3 spans 14 amino acids. Germline CDR1 and CDR2: SGHRS and YFSETQ. With 6 bases removed from V and 1 base from J, the gap between germline ends came to 10 bases. The CDR3 loop is CASTRQETNEKLFF. In DNA form, the CDR3 reads TGCGCCAGCACGAGACAGGAAACTAATGAAAAACTGTTTTTT.

V usage is TRBV6-1 and J usage is TRBJ2-2; a possible D gene is TRBD2 (5 bases). The V end lost 2 bases, the J end lost 3 bases, and 10 bases lay between the germline ends. Germline values: CDR1 MNHNS, CDR2 SASEGT. CDR3 length: 15 amino acids. The CDR3 DNA follows: TGTGCCAGCAGTGAAACGAGGGTGCACACCGGGGAGCTGTTTTTT. Amino acids: CASSETRVHTGELFF.

A single count supports this clone. V and J are TRBV28 and TRBJ1-1, with 8 positions matching TRBD1. V trimming: 5 bases; J trimming: 3 bases; junction bases outside the gene matches: 11. CDR3 size: 16 residues. Germline CDR1 reads MDHEN; CDR2 reads SYDVKM. The CDR3, as DNA: TGTGCCAGCAGTCCAACCCAGGGGGCGGGTGACACTGAAGCTTTCTTT. Protein sequence: CASSPTQGAGDTEAFF.

In this sample, this clone turned up once. This chain uses TRBV30 with TRBJ1-1; the match to TRBD1 covers 7 bases. This CDR3 is 13 amino acids long. CDR1 is GTSNPN, CDR2 SVGIG, per germline (reference sequence). V lost 8 bases to trimming and J lost 2 bases; unmatched junction nucleotides: 8. The CDR3 is CARMTGPNTEAFF. CDR3 sequence (DNA): TGTGCCCGCATGACAGGGCCAAACACTGAAGCTTTCTTT. Combining the CDR3 with reference TRBV30 and TRBJ1-1 gives the whole variable domain SQTIHQWPATLVQPVGSPLSLECTVEGTSNPNLYWYRQAAGRGLQLLFYSVGIGQISSEVPQNLSASRPQDRQFILSSKKLLLSDSGFYLCARMTGPNTEAFFGQGTRLTVV.

This sequence joins TRBV30 and TRBJ1-1; the D gene is possibly TRBD1 (5 bases). CDR3 length equals 13 residues. Trimming pared 0 bases from V and 5 bases from J, leaving 10 bases between. Germline CDR1 GTSNPN, CDR2 SVGIG (reference sequence). The chain's CDR3 is CAWSVGGGTEAFF. The DNA of the CDR3 is TGTGCCTGGAGTGTGGGGGGAGGGACTGAAGCTTTCTTT.

This clone was observed once. This chain connects TRBV4-1 to TRBJ2-1; 9 bases map to TRBD1. From germline, CDR1 is MGHRA and CDR2 YSYEKL. V lost 7 bases, J lost 1 base, and 5 bases stayed unmatched. This CDR3 has 15 amino acids. The CDR3 nucleotides read TGCGCCAGCAACCCAGGACAGGGGTCCTACAATGAGCAGTTCTTC. The encoded protein is CASNPGQGSYNEQFF.

Here the CDR3 DNA reads TGCGCCAGCAGCCAAGGACAAGCGGTCACTGAAGCTTTCTTT. Translating gives CASSQGQAVTEAFF. The genes are TRBV4-1 and TRBJ1-1; D remains ambiguous. The CDR3 runs 14 residues. Germline V CDR1 and CDR2: MGHRA, YSYEKL. Trimming cost V 1 base and J 4 bases, with 10 bases left between them.

The V call is TRBV5-1, the J call TRBJ2-3; 9 nucleotides line up with TRBD2. Per the germline V gene, CDR1 is SGHRS and CDR2 is YFSETQ. The length of the CDR3 is 17 residues. V was pared by 0 bases and J by 4 bases, with 9 bases of the junction left unmatched. The CDR3 DNA sequence: TGCGCCAGCAGCTTGGCCCGGGTTAGCGGGGGTGCAGATACGCAGTATTTT. Translated, it gives CASSLARVSGGADTQYF.

CDR3: CASSFRTNTEAFF. CDR3 coding DNA: TGTGCCAGCAGTTTCAGAACAAACACTGAAGCTTTCTTT. The chain links TRBV27 to TRBJ1-1; D unclear. The CDR3 is 13 residues long. Germline V CDR1 and CDR2: MNHEY, SMNVEV (reference sequence). Trimming removed 3 bases from V and 2 bases from J, with 7 bases in between.

The chain carries TRBV6-5 and TRBJ1-1; D unclear. V gave up 7 bases and J gave up 3 bases, with 18 bases separating them. The CDR3 consists of 15 residues. Germline CDR1 reads MNHEY; CDR2 reads SVGAGI. The CDR3 DNA sequence: TGTGCCAGCACGCGTCGAGGGTTTGATCACACTGAAGCTTTCTTT. Translation: CASTRRGFDHTEAFF.

This clone was recorded a few times. J is TRBJ1-6 and V is TRBV6-5; D gene uncertain. Trimming removed 6 bases at V and 8 bases at J, with 14 bases between. The germline CDR1 and CDR2 sequences are MNHEY and SVGAGI. CDR3 length equals 14 residues. The CDR3 protein is CASRAAGLDSPLHF. CDR3 DNA sequence: TGTGCCAGCAGGGCCGCAGGTCTGGATTCACCCCTCCACTTT.

This sequence joins TRBV7-8 and TRBJ1-2; 8 nucleotides match TRBD1. The V and J ends lost 5 bases and 8 bases, in that order; junction bases with no gene match: 13. Germline assignment: CDR1 SGHVS and CDR2 FQNEAQ. CDR3 length: 15 residues. The CDR3 nucleotides are TGTGCCAGCAGCGACACCGGACAGGGCGAATACGGCTACACCTTC. Protein: CASSDTGQGEYGYTF.

This clone has only a few counts. This sequence joins TRBV7-3 and TRBJ2-1; 7 bases line up with TRBD1. This CDR3 spans 16 amino acids. Germline lookup yields CDR1 SGHTA and CDR2 FQGTGA. The J segment lost 3 bases and the V segment lost 1 base, leaving 6 bases of the junction unmatched. The CDR3 DNA reads TGTGCCAGCAGCTTAATGTCAGGGGGACGCTACAATGAGCAGTTCTTC. This codes for CASSLMSGGRYNEQFF.

The chain couples TRBV3-1 (or the pseudogene TRBV3-2) to TRBJ1-4; no clear D gene. The CDR3 sequence is 13 residues long. V shed 7 bases and J shed 2 bases, with 8 bases lying between them. The germline V gene has CDR1 LGHDT and CDR2 YNNKEL (reference sequence). CDR3: CASNYGTNEKLFF. The DNA of the CDR3 is TGTGCCAGCAACTATGGGACTAATGAAAAACTGTTTTTT.

This chain joins TRBV7-9 and TRBJ1-2; D is possibly TRBD1 (6 bases). The V end was cut by 5 bases, the J end by 8 bases, with 12 bases between. The length of the CDR3 is 12 residues. CDR1 and CDR2 (germline): SEHNR, FQNEAQ (reference sequence). The CDR3 spells CASSPGAKGYTF. The CDR3, as DNA: TGTGCCAGCAGCCCAGGGGCCAAAGGCTACACCTTC.

The chain has TRBV18 and TRBJ2-7, with 10 bases that match TRBD1. The V gene's germline CDR1 is KGHSH and CDR2 LQKENI. V trimming: 3 bases; J trimming: 5 bases; junction bases outside the gene matches: 7. The CDR3 is 15 residues long. This CDR3 reads CASSPPGQGSHEQYF. For the CDR3, the DNA is TGTGCCAGCTCACCTCCGGGACAGGGGTCCCACGAGCAGTACTTC.

Here the CDR3 reads CASSRSLAGGRITDTQYF. The CDR3 DNA reads TGTGCCAGCAGCCGATCGCTAGCGGGGGGCCGTATCACAGATACGCAGTATTTT. The chain carries TRBV2 and TRBJ2-3, with 11 bases identical to TRBD2. The V gene's germline CDR1 is SNHLY and CDR2 FYNNEI. V shed 6 bases and J 2 bases; nucleotides not matched to a gene: 13. This CDR3 region has 18 residues.

The V call is TRBV9, the J call TRBJ1-6; the match to TRBD1 covers 7 bases. V lost 0 bases to trimming and J lost 10 bases; unmatched junction nucleotides: 4. The CDR3 has 14 amino acids. Germline assignment: CDR1 SGDLS and CDR2 YYNGEE. CDR3 sequence: CASSVGGGQSPLHF. CDR3 nucleotides: TGTGCCAGCAGCGTAGGAGGGGGCCAGTCACCCCTCCACTTT.

The rearrangement uses TRBV6-5 and TRBJ1-6, with 7 positions matching TRBD1. V shed 11 bases and J 3 bases; nucleotides not matched to a gene: 4. From germline, CDR1 is MNHEY and CDR2 SVGAGI. The CDR3 spans 13 residues. CDR3 nucleotide sequence: TGTGCCGGGGGGACAGTCTATAATTCACCCCTCCACTTT. Amino acids: CAGGTVYNSPLHF.